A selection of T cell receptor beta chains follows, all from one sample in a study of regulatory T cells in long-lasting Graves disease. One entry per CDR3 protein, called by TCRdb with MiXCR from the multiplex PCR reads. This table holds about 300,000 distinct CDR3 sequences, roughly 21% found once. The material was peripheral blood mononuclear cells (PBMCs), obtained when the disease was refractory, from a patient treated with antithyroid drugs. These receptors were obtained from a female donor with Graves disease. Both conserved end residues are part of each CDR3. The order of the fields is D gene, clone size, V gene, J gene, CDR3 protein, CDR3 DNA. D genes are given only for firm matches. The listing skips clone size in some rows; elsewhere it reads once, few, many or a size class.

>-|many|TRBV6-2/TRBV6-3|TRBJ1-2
CASSRLPGRRGSNYGYTF
TGTGCCAGCAGTCGACTGCCGGGACGGCGGGGATCAAACTATGGCTACACCTTC
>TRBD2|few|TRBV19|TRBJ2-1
CASSKAKLAQNEQFF
TGTGCCAGTAGTAAGGCGAAACTAGCGCAGAATGAGCAGTTCTTC
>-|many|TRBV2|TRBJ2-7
CASSENTIGTKEQYF
TGTGCCAGCAGTGAGAACACAATCGGGACGAAAGAGCAGTACTTC
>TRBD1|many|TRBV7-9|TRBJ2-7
CASSGRDRGTYEQYF
TGTGCCAGCAGCGGCCGGGACAGGGGTACCTACGAGCAGTACTTC
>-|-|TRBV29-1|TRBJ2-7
CSVGQDYEQYF
TGCAGCGTCGGACAAGACTACGAGCAGTACTTC
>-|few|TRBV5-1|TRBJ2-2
CASSFTGNTGELFF
TGCGCCAGCAGCTTTACCGGGAACACCGGGGAGCTGTTTTTT
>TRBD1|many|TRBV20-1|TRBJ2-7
CSTGQGQEVTNEQYF
TGCAGTACTGGCCAAGGACAGGAGGTTACTAACGAGCAGTACTTC
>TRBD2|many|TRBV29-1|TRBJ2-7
CSVEVGASGYYEQYF
TGCAGCGTTGAAGTTGGGGCTAGCGGGTACTACGAGCAGTACTTC
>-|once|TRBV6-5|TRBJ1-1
CASSYSKILYDSRNTEAFF
TGTGCCAGCAGTTACTCGAAGATTCTCTACGACAGCCGGAACACTGAAGCTTTCTTT
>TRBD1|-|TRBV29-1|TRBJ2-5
CSLLARTGAWETQYF
TGCAGCCTTCTTGCCCGAACAGGGGCGTGGGAGACCCAGTACTTC
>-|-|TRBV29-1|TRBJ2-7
CSVVVLRGNYEQYF
TGCAGCGTTGTGGTATTACGAGGAAATTACGAGCAGTACTTC
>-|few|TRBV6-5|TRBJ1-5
CASSYSRQDNSNQPQHF
TGTGCCAGCAGTTACTCGAGACAGGACAATAGCAATCAGCCCCAGCATTTT
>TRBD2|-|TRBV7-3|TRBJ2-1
CASSSHPIAGRSYNEQFF
TGTGCCAGCAGCTCCCACCCAATAGCGGGGCGCTCCTACAATGAGCAGTTCTTC
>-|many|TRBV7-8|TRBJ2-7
CASSFRGNYEQYF
TGTGCCAGCAGCTTTCGGGGAAACTACGAGCAGTACTTC
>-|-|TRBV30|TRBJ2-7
CARSGYSYEQYF
TGTGCCCGGAGCGGGTATTCCTACGAGCAGTACTTC
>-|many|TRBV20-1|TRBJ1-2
CSALSSGAWGYTF
TGCAGTGCTCTATCATCGGGGGCTTGGGGCTACACCTTC
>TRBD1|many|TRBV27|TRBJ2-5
CASSITTGAETQYF
TGTGCCAGCAGTATCACGACAGGGGCAGAGACCCAGTACTTC
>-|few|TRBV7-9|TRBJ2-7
CASSLHGPYEQYF
TGTGCCAGCAGCTTACACGGGCCTTACGAGCAGTACTTC
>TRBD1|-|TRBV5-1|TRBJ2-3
CASSPGQVSTDTQYF
TGCGCCAGCAGCCCAGGACAGGTCAGCACAGATACGCAGTATTTT
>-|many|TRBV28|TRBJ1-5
CASSLIQPQHF
TGTGCCAGCAGTCTTATTCAGCCCCAGCATTTT
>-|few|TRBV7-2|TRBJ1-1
CASSRQGRFGVVGQAFF
TGTGCCAGCAGCCGTCAGGGGCGCTTCGGGGTTGTAGGGCAAGCTTTCTTT
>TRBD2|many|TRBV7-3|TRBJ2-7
CASSSSGRPYEQYF
TGTGCCAGCAGCTCTAGCGGTAGGCCCTACGAGCAGTACTTC
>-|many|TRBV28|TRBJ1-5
CASRVNSNQPQHF
TGTGCCAGCAGGGTTAATAGCAATCAGCCCCAGCATTTT
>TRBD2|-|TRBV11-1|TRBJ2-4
CASSLGPISGRTKNIQYF
TGTGCCAGCAGCTTAGGGCCAATTAGCGGGAGAACCAAAAACATTCAGTACTTC
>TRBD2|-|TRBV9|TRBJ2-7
CASSVEGTRSHEQYF
TGTGCCAGCAGCGTAGAGGGGACTAGGTCCCACGAGCAGTACTTC
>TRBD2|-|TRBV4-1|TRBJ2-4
CASSQSERGLAKNIQYF
TGCGCCAGCAGCCAATCTGAGCGGGGGTTAGCCAAAAACATTCAGTACTTC
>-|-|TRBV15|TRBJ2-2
CATSTTTGELFF
TGTGCCACCAGCACCACCACCGGGGAGCTGTTTTTT
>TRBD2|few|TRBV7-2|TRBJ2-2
CASSPAGVADTGELFF
TGTGCCAGCAGTCCCGCGGGAGTAGCGGACACCGGGGAGCTGTTTTTT
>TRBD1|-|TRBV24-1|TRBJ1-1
CATTGQGATEAFF
TGTGCCACCACCGGACAGGGCGCCACTGAAGCTTTCTTT
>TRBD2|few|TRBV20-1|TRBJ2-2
CSAELAGGPWTGELFF
TGCAGTGCCGAGCTAGCGGGAGGGCCATGGACCGGGGAGCTGTTTTTT
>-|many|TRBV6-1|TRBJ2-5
CASGTGYQETQYF
TGTGCCAGCGGAACGGGGTACCAAGAGACCCAGTACTTC
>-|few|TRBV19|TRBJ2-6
CASSSFGTPTSGANVLTF
TGTGCCAGTAGCTCTTTCGGGACACCCACTTCTGGGGCCAACGTCCTGACTTTC
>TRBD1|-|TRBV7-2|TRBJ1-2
CASSLRTGGYTF
TGTGCCAGCAGCTTAAGGACAGGCGGCTACACCTTC
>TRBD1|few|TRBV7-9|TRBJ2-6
CASSLRRDSYFSGANVLTF
TGTGCCAGCAGCTTAAGAAGGGACAGTTATTTCTCTGGGGCCAACGTCCTGACTTTC
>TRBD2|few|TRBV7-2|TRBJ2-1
CASSLAGTSGSSYNEQFF
TGTGCCAGCAGCTTAGCAGGGACTAGCGGAAGCTCCTACAATGAGCAGTTCTTC
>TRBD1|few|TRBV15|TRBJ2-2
CATSSRRQGNTGELFF
TGTGCCACCAGCAGCCGCAGACAGGGGAACACCGGGGAGCTGTTTTTT
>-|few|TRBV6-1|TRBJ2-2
CASSGGVPGTGELFF
TGTGCCAGCAGTGGAGGGGTCCCTGGCACCGGGGAGCTGTTTTTT
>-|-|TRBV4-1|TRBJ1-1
CASSQDFFTGDNTEAFF
TGCGCCAGCAGCCAAGATTTCTTCACAGGCGACAACACTGAAGCTTTCTTT
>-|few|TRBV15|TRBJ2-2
CATSRGDRTGELFF
TGTGCCACCAGCAGAGGTGACAGAACCGGGGAGCTGTTTTTT
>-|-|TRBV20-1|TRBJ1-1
CSAPMLAEAFF
TGCAGTGCGCCGATGTTGGCTGAAGCTTTCTTT
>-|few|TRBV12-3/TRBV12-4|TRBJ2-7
CASSTEGPLIGQYF
TGTGCCAGCAGCACCGAAGGGCCCCTTATCGGGCAGTACTTC
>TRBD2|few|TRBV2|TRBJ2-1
CASSVTSGGDEQFF
TGTGCCAGCAGTGTTACTAGCGGGGGCGATGAGCAGTTCTTC
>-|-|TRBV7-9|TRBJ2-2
CASSLAGTRSGELFF
TGTGCCAGCAGCTTAGCAGGGACACGATCGGGGGAGCTGTTTTTT
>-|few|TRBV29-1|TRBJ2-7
CSVEGLDYEQYF
TGCAGCGTTGAAGGACTAGACTACGAGCAGTACTTC
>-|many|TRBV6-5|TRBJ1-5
CASSYSAGPDQPQHF
TGTGCCAGCAGTTACTCAGCAGGTCCCGATCAGCCCCAGCATTTT
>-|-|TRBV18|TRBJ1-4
CASSPLGGGDEKLFF
TGTGCCAGCTCACCACTGGGGGGCGGCGATGAAAAACTGTTTTTT
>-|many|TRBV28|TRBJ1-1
CASSRVGDTEAFF
TGTGCCAGCAGCAGGGTCGGAGACACTGAAGCTTTCTTT
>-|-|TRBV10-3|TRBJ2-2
CAISEEAVTGELFF
TGTGCCATCAGTGAAGAGGCGGTGACCGGGGAGCTGTTTTTT
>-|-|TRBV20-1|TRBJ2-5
CSATPGVQKTQYF
TGCAGTGCTACTCCTGGGGTCCAAAAGACCCAGTACTTC
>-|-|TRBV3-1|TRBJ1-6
CASSQELQHNSPLHF
TGTGCCAGCAGCCAAGAATTACAGCATAATTCACCCCTCCACTTT
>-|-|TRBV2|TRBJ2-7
CASSFDDEQYF
TGTGCCAGCAGTTTTGACGACGAGCAGTACTTC
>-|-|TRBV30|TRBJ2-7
CAWSVGGNEQYF
TGTGCCTGGAGTGTAGGGGGGAACGAGCAGTACTTC
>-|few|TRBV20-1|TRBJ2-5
CSAERVARQETQYF
TGCAGTGCGGAGAGGGTAGCGAGGCAAGAGACCCAGTACTTC
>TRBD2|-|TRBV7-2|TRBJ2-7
CASSPGLAGGSSNYEQYF
TGTGCCAGCAGCCCGGGACTAGCGGGAGGTTCCTCTAATTACGAGCAGTACTTC
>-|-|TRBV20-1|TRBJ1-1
CSASEAGLTEAFF
TGCAGTGCTAGCGAGGCAGGGCTGACTGAAGCTTTCTTT
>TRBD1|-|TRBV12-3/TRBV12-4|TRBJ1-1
CASSVTGLNFAAFF
TGTGCCAGCAGTGTGACAGGGTTAAATTTCGCGGCTTTCTTT
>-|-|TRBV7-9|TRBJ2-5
CASSLYQLKTQYF
TGCGCCAGCAGCTTATATCAGTTAAAGACCCAGTACTTC
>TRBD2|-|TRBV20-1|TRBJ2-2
CSAYGTSGARAGELFF
TGCAGTGCTTACGGGACTAGCGGAGCACGCGCCGGGGAGCTGTTTTTT
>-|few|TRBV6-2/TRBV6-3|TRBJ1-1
CASLARGNTEAFF
TGTGCCTCCTTGGCCAGGGGGAACACTGAAGCTTTCTTT